The subject of this entry is one T cell receptor (beta chain). As yet, its antigen is unknown. This specimen comes from a study of PD-1 blockade in classical Hodgkin lymphoma. Study results and caveats: Reported findings placed baseline TCR diversity lower in newly diagnosed patients (compared with healthy donors). Prior therapy or disease activity may underlie the repertoire differences, whose causes remain undefined.

The time point is: newly diagnosed, previously untreated cHL patient sample. Thawed PBMCs supplied CD8+ T cells via magnetic negative selection. The study compared against PBMCs from newly diagnosed, untreated classical Hodgkin lymphoma. Method: immunoSEQ multiplex PCR; TCRdb's copy keeps in-frame clones and lacks some. The sample has 23,000 or so clones; just under 90% are singletons. Germline loops: CDR1 KGHSH, CDR2 LQKENI. The CDR3 loop spans 17 amino acids. V lost 2 bases and J lost 7, with 21 bases in between. V is TRBV18 and J is TRBJ1-3; a possible D gene is TRBD1 (6 bases). Sequenced material: CD8+ T cells from blood. This sequence originates from a human donor with classical Hodgkin lymphoma. The CDR3 DNA follows: TGTGCCAGCTCACCAAACGTACTACAGGGAATAAAGAACACCATATATTTT. Amino acid sequence: CASSPNVLQGIKNTIYF.